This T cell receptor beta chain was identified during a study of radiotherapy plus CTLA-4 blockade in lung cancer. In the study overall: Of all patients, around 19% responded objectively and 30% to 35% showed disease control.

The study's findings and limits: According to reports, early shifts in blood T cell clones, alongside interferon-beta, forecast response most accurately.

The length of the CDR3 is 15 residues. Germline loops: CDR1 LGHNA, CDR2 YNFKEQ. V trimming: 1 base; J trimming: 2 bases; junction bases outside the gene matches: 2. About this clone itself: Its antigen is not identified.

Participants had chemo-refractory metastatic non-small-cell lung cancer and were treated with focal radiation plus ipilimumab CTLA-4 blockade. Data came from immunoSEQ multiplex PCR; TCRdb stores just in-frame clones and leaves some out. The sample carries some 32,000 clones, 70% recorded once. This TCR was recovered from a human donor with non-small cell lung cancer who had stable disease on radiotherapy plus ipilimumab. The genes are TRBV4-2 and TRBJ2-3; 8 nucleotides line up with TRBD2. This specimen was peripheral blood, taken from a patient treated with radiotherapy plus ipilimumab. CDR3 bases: TGTGCCAGCAGCCAAGCGGGAGGGAACACAGATACGCAGTATTTT. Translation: CASSQAGGNTDTQYF.